The clone carrying this T cell receptor (beta chain) occurred once. TCRdb's table, derived via immunoSEQ multiplex PCR, lists solely in-frame clones and lacks some. The table records roughly 2,300,000 clones, about nine tenths of them present only once. This specimen belongs to a study of shared clonotypes between healthy human individuals. Germline V gene sequence: CDR1 LNHDA, CDR2 SQIVND (reference sequence). V gave up 6 bases and J gave up 7 bases, with 7 bases separating them. The CDR3 covers 11 residues. The specimen sequenced was naive CD4+ T cells from PBMCs. Indicated subset: CD45RA+ positively selected. This rearrangement joins TRBV19 to TRBJ2-1; D not certain. The TCR comes from a man younger than 35 in good health. Some clones in this sample may be carry-over from other donors' samples. The CDR3 loop reads CASRAGNEQFF. CDR3 in DNA: TGTGCCAGTAGGGCCGGGAATGAGCAGTTCTTC.